The rows below give T cell receptor beta chains drawn from one sample of a study of identical twins' blood T cells. In TCRdb, the 5' RACE reads were re-called with MiXCR into one record per CDR3 protein. The data contain 350,000 to 400,000 distinct CDR3 sequences, over 25% of them singletons. Sequencing used PBMCs. The receptors were sampled from a woman aged 18-49 years in good health. Both conserved end residues are part of each CDR3. A D gene is named only where the DNA matches it firmly. Clone size is shown for a subset of rows, as once, few, many or a class of expanded clone.

TRBV20-1	-	-	TRBJ1-1	CSALQGGYRNTGAFF	TGCAGTGCTCTACAAGGGGGGTATCGGAACACTGGAGCTTTCTTT
TRBV6-5	many	TRBD1	TRBJ1-2	CASSYSRDRGPLSYGYTF	TGTGCCAGCAGTTACTCGAGGGACAGGGGGCCCCTATCCTATGGCTACACCTTC
TRBV20-1	few	-	TRBJ2-2	CSARERVNTGELFF	TGCAGTGCTAGGGAGCGGGTGAACACCGGGGAGCTGTTTTTT
TRBV6-5	-	TRBD1	TRBJ1-5	CASSPTTGAHQPQHF	TGTGCCAGCAGTCCGACGACAGGGGCGCATCAGCCCCAGCATTTT
TRBV27	-	TRBD1	TRBJ1-1	CASSLFSLGDSPLSTEAFF	TGTGCCAGCAGTTTATTTTCCCTGGGGGACAGCCCCCTGAGCACTGAAGCTTTCTTT
TRBV5-1	once	-	TRBJ2-3	CASSLPTTSTDTQYF	TGCGCCAGCAGCTTACCCACTACTAGCACGGATACGCAGTATTTT
TRBV4-3	few	-	TRBJ2-7	CASSQEKGDNSYEQYF	TGCGCCAGCAGCCAAGAAAAAGGGGACAACTCCTACGAGCAGTACTTC
TRBV19	-	TRBD1	TRBJ1-1	CASMEGQGDTEAFF	TGTGCCAGTATGGAAGGACAGGGAGACACTGAAGCTTTCTTT
TRBV19	once	-	TRBJ2-7	CASSIKGPGQTSFFSYEQYF	TGTGCCAGTAGTATAAAGGGGCCGGGACAAACATCCTTTTTCTCCTACGAGCAGTACTTC
TRBV7-2	-	-	TRBJ2-1	CASSLVGSLVNELFF	TGTGCCAGCAGCTTAGTGGGTAGCTTAGTCAATGAGCTGTTCTTC
TRBV12-5	-	-	TRBJ1-2	CASGLDYYGYTF	TGTGCTAGTGGCCTCGACTACTATGGCTACACCTTC
TRBV14	many	TRBD1	TRBJ1-1	CASSYRGVGTEAFF	TGTGCCAGCAGTTACAGGGGGGTGGGGACTGAAGCTTTCTTT
TRBV5-1	few	-	TRBJ2-4	CASSLDHENIQYF	TGCGCCAGCAGCTTGGATCACGAAAACATTCAGTACTTC
TRBV3-1	-	-	TRBJ1-1	CASSQEQGEAFF	TGTGCCAGTAGCCAGGAACAGGGTGAAGCTTTCTTT
TRBV29-1	many	-	TRBJ2-1	CSVWAKNEQFF	TGCAGCGTTTGGGCAAAGAATGAGCAGTTCTTC
TRBV10-3	-	TRBD2	TRBJ2-1	CAIRPVAGGAEQFF	TGTGCCATCAGACCTGTAGCGGGAGGGGCTGAGCAGTTCTTC
TRBV5-5	few	TRBD1	TRBJ2-1	CASSLVGTGGGEQFF	TGTGCCAGCAGCTTGGTAGGGACAGGAGGCGGTGAGCAGTTCTTC
TRBV9	many	-	TRBJ2-1	CASSVVAGNEQFF	TGTGCCAGCAGCGTAGTGGCCGGCAATGAGCAGTTCTTC
TRBV5-1	-	TRBD1	TRBJ1-1	CASAQDRVFAEAFF	TGCGCCAGCGCACAGGACAGGGTATTCGCTGAAGCTTTCTTT
TRBV3-1	-	-	TRBJ1-3	CASSQGQPSTIYF	TGTGCCAGCAGCCAAGGGCAGCCGAGCACCATATATTTT
TRBV19	-	-	TRBJ1-1	CATAHPGKGTEAFF	TGTGCCACAGCCCATCCGGGGAAGGGCACTGAAGCTTTCTTT
TRBV2	few	-	TRBJ1-2	CASTPRNYGYTF	TGTGCCAGCACCCCCAGAAACTATGGCTACACCTTC
TRBV29-1	many	-	TRBJ1-1	CSTARGGDTEAFF	TGCAGCACCGCTAGAGGGGGGGACACTGAAGCTTTCTTT
TRBV28	-	-	TRBJ1-3	CASTQGGFSRNTIYF	TGTGCCAGCACCCAAGGGGGGTTCTCTAGAAACACCATATATTTT